This T cell receptor (beta chain) was observed in a study of blood T cell repertoires in COVID-19. As for the study in general: The origin of the acute and convalescent COVID-19 samples was the United States, Italy and Spain. In each case, the material was cDNA or gDNA derived from T cells, B-cell-depleted T cells, or PBMCs.

Original handling: Scientists estimated how many nucleated cells there were by amplifying reference gene primers. Here immunoSEQ multiplex PCR was the method, and the copy in TCRdb shows in-frame clones only, minus some. V and J calls and clone size are copied from that table; D and trimming were computed from the DNA. This sample yields around 130,000 clones, of which more than 75% are seen a single time; about 2% belongs to the top ten. Between the trimmed V and J ends, which lost 4 bases and 1 base, there was a span of 18 bases. The CDR3 has 16 amino acids. In germline, CDR1 is SGDLS, CDR2 YYNGEE.

The V call is TRBV9, the J call TRBJ2-7; D unclear. Sequencing was performed on peripheral blood. The clonotype originates from a woman aged 45-59 years with acute or convalescent COVID-19. CDR3 in DNA: TGTGCCAGCAGCACCCGACCAGGCTCGGTATCCTACGAGCAGTACTTC. Amino acid sequence: CASSTRPGSVSYEQYF.